This is a list of T cell receptor beta chains from one sample in a study of cytomegalovirus exposure and HLA in healthy donors. The assay was immunoSEQ multiplex PCR, and TCRdb's table has in-frame clones only and misses some. Among 110,000 or so clones listed, over 65% were seen once. Sequencing was performed on PBMCs. All receptors come from a woman aged 40 to 49 in good health and CMV-seropositive. The conserved cysteine and the conserved F or W are not part of the CDR3 here. Each record gives: D gene, V gene, CDR3 protein. The D gene is left open where the match is weak.

d_gene: TRBD2; v_gene: TRBV13; CDR3aa: ASSSVTSGRTGELF
d_gene: .; v_gene: TRBV5-6; CDR3aa: ASSLLDFTTKNIQY
d_gene: .; v_gene: TRBV6-1; CDR3aa: ASRYGTFFEAF
d_gene: .; v_gene: TRBV7-6; CDR3aa: ASSLAGQGETQY
d_gene: TRBD1; v_gene: TRBV7-9; CDR3aa: ASSTATGMREQY
d_gene: .; v_gene: TRBV6-5; CDR3aa: ASSYARVGEKLF
d_gene: .; v_gene: TRBV6-1; CDR3aa: ASRSEGFTGELF
d_gene: TRBD1; v_gene: TRBV19; CDR3aa: ASRPGTGRGNTEAF
d_gene: TRBD1; v_gene: TRBV18; CDR3aa: ASSPLTTGLNTEAF
d_gene: TRBD2; v_gene: TRBV5-6; CDR3aa: ASSLAGTSGYAGELF
d_gene: TRBD2; v_gene: TRBV7-6; CDR3aa: ASSPGLAGLTGELF
d_gene: TRBD1; v_gene: TRBV5-1; CDR3aa: ASPWDRPWTGELF
d_gene: .; v_gene: TRBV7-3; CDR3aa: ASSPQSQGHLQF
d_gene: .; v_gene: TRBV4-1; CDR3aa: ASSRWTMDEQF
d_gene: .; v_gene: TRBV9; CDR3aa: ASSVRWGGTGNTIY
d_gene: TRBD1; v_gene: TRBV10-3; CDR3aa: AISRTGNSYEQY
d_gene: TRBD1; v_gene: TRBV2; CDR3aa: ASKRQGVGGYT
d_gene: TRBD1; v_gene: TRBV5-6; CDR3aa: ASSLGTGEYEQY
d_gene: .; v_gene: TRBV5-1; CDR3aa: ASSPRGVPYEQY
d_gene: .; v_gene: TRBV27; CDR3aa: ASSLYNGGQFIYGYT
d_gene: .; v_gene: TRBV7-9; CDR3aa: ASSSTDSSSYNEQF
d_gene: TRBD2; v_gene: TRBV7-2; CDR3aa: ASSLAGGRETQY
d_gene: .; v_gene: TRBV6-5; CDR3aa: ASSSELAGSYEQY
d_gene: TRBD1; v_gene: TRBV28; CDR3aa: ASSSGTGGHYGYT
d_gene: .; v_gene: TRBV18; CDR3aa: ASSPRTQGNGYT
d_gene: .; v_gene: TRBV7-3; CDR3aa: ASSLTPNNEQF
d_gene: TRBD2; v_gene: TRBV5-4; CDR3aa: ASSFGLAGTYSYEQY
d_gene: .; v_gene: TRBV9; CDR3aa: ASSPRTDNEKLF
d_gene: .; v_gene: TRBV7-9; CDR3aa: ASSFTGTKLF
d_gene: TRBD1; v_gene: TRBV7-2; CDR3aa: ASSFTGGESPLH
d_gene: TRBD2; v_gene: TRBV19; CDR3aa: ASSPLGLAGVAETQY
d_gene: .; v_gene: TRBV19; CDR3aa: ASSIDNYNEQF
d_gene: TRBD1; v_gene: TRBV5-4; CDR3aa: ASSIDRGRYNEQF
d_gene: .; v_gene: TRBV6-5; CDR3aa: ASRQGPARQETQY
d_gene: TRBD1; v_gene: TRBV6-5; CDR3aa: ASTDRGAGTQY
d_gene: TRBD2; v_gene: TRBV4-1; CDR3aa: ASSQRDSGKSSYNEQF
d_gene: TRBD2; v_gene: TRBV2; CDR3aa: ASSSSGGAIDTDTQY
d_gene: .; v_gene: TRBV9; CDR3aa: ASSAAGGGYEQY
d_gene: .; v_gene: TRBV21-1; CDR3aa: ASSKGRGHNQPQH
d_gene: .; v_gene: TRBV6-1; CDR3aa: ASSGWATNTEAF
d_gene: .; v_gene: TRBV7-2; CDR3aa: ASSLGTTNYGYT
d_gene: TRBD1; v_gene: TRBV28; CDR3aa: ASRGTGSYYGYT
d_gene: TRBD1; v_gene: TRBV9; CDR3aa: ASSPLTGGGGANVLT
d_gene: .; v_gene: TRBV5-1; CDR3aa: ASSSLQGGTEAF
d_gene: .; v_gene: TRBV4-1; CDR3aa: ASSPTDSTVNTEAF
d_gene: .; v_gene: TRBV7-3; CDR3aa: ASSSTVNTEAF
d_gene: TRBD1; v_gene: TRBV11-1; CDR3aa: ASSLGGQGRWDGYT
d_gene: .; v_gene: TRBV2; CDR3aa: ASRVEWGGGYT
d_gene: .; v_gene: TRBV19; CDR3aa: ASTPTGDYGYT
d_gene: .; v_gene: TRBV15; CDR3aa: ATSRDYQQGYGYT
d_gene: TRBD1; v_gene: TRBV25-1; CDR3aa: ASSDQTGGDTGELF
d_gene: TRBD1; v_gene: TRBV5-5; CDR3aa: ASRSPGGAETQY
d_gene: .; v_gene: TRBV6-1; CDR3aa: ASSGPPGTEAF
d_gene: .; v_gene: TRBV5-1; CDR3aa: ASSAEGEGTDTQY
d_gene: TRBD1; v_gene: TRBV9; CDR3aa: ASTRTGANTEAF
d_gene: .; v_gene: TRBV7-2; CDR3aa: ASSDPRGETQY
d_gene: TRBD1; v_gene: TRBV7-9; CDR3aa: ASSLGTGAYEQY
d_gene: .; v_gene: TRBV7-2; CDR3aa: ASSLGGWVDGGNEKLF